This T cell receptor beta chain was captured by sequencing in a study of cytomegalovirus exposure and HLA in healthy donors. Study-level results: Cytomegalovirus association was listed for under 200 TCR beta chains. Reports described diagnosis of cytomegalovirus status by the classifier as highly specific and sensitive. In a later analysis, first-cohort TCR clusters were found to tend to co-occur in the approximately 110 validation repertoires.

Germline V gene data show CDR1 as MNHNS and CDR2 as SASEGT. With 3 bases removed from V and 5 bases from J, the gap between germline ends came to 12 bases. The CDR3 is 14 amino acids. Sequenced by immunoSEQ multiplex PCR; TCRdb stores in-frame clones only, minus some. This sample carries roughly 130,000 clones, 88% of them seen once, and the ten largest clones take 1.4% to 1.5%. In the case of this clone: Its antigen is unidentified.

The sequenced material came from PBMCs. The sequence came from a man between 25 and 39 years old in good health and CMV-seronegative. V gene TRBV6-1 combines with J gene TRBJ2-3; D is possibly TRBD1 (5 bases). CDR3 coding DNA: TGTGCCAGCAGTGACGTGCAGCAGGGAGATACGCAGTATTTT. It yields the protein CASSDVQQGDTQYF.